This TCR beta chain was captured in a study of blood T cell repertoires in COVID-19. As for the study in general: There were acute and convalescent COVID-19 samples, and they came from the United States, Italy and Spain. Nucleic acid was either cDNA or gDNA, and it came from T cells, B-cell-depleted T cells, or PBMCs.

Seattle patients were enrolled during active infection and followed longitudinally. Clones were sequenced by immunoSEQ multiplex PCR, and TCRdb holds only the in-frame ones, with some missing. The table shows 150,000 to 200,000 clones, with roughly 81% occurring only once. This TCR came from an elderly woman with COVID-19, enrolled during active disease. What was sequenced was peripheral blood.

CDR3 in amino acids: CASSLGTSGGGELFF. In DNA, the CDR3 is TGTGCCAGCAGCTTGGGGACTAGCGGCGGAGGGGAGCTGTTTTTT. The chain links TRBV5-4 to TRBJ2-2; 10 bases are shared with TRBD2. The CDR3 is made up of 15 amino acids. Germline CDR1 and CDR2: SGHNT and YYREEE (reference sequence). The V segment lost 0 bases and the J segment 8 bases; nucleotides outside the gene matches: 4.